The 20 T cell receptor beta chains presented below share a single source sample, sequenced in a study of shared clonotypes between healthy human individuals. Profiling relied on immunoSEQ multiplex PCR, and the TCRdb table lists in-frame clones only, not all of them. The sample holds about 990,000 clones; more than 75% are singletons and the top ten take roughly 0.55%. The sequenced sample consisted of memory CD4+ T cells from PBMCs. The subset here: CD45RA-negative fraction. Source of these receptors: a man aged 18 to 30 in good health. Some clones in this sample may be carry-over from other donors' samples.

CDR3 nucleotides: TGCAGCGTTGCGAGCGGGACAGGGATTTCGCGCACTGAAGCTTTCTTT. It is translated as CSVASGTGISRTEAFF. The V and J genes are TRBV29-1 and TRBJ1-1, with TRBD1 matching 9 bases. There are 16 residues in the CDR3. V shed 4 bases, J shed 4 bases, and the junction held 13 bases outside the gene matches. CDR1 and CDR2 from the germline V gene are SQVTM and ANQGSEA.

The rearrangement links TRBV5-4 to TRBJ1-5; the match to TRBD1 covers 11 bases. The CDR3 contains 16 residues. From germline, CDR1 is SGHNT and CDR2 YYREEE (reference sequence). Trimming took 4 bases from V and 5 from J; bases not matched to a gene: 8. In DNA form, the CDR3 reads TGTGCCAGCAGCATGGATGGGACAGGGGGTCATCAGCCCCAGCATTTT. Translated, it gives CASSMDGTGGHQPQHF.

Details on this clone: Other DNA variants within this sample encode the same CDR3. CDR3: CASSYSGTGSYEQYF. As DNA, the CDR3 is TGTGCCAGCAGTTACTCCGGGACAGGATCCTACGAGCAGTACTTC. The chain uses TRBV6-6 and TRBJ2-7, with 8 nucleotides matching TRBD1. There are 15 residues in the CDR3. The germline V gene encodes CDR1 MNHNY and CDR2 SVGAGI (reference sequence). J gave up 1 base and V 0 bases, and 2 bases lay outside the gene matches.

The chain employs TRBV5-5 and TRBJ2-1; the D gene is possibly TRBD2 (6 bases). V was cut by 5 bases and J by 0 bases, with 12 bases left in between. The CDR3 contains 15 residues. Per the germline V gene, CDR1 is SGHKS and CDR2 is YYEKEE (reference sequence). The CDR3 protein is CASSLAAFSYNEQFF. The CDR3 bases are TGTGCCAGCAGTTTAGCGGCTTTCTCCTACAATGAGCAGTTCTTC.

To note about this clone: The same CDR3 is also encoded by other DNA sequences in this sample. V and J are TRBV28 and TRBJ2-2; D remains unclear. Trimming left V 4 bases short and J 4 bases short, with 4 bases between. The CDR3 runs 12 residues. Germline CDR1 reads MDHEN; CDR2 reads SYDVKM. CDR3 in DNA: TGTGCCAGCAGTTCATCCACCGGGGAGCTGTTTTTT. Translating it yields CASSSSTGELFF.

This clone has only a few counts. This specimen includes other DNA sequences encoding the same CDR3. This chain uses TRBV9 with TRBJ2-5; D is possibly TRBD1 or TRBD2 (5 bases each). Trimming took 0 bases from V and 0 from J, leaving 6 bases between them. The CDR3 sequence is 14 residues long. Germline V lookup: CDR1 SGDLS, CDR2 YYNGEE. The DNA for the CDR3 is TGTGCCAGCAGCGTAGGGGGGAACCAAGAGACCCAGTACTTC. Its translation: CASSVGGNQETQYF.

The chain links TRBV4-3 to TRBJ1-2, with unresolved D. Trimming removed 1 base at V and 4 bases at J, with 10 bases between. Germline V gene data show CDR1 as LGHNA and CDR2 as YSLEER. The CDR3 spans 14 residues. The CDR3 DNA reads TGCGCCAGCAGCCAAGCTCGGACGGGCTATGGCTACACCTTC. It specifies CASSQARTGYGYTF.

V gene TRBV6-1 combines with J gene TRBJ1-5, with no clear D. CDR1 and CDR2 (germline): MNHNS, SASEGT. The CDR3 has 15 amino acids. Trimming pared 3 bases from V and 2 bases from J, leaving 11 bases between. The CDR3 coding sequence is TGTGCCAGCAGTGACCCCAGGCAAGGCAATCAGCCCCAGCATTTT. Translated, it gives CASSDPRQGNQPQHF.

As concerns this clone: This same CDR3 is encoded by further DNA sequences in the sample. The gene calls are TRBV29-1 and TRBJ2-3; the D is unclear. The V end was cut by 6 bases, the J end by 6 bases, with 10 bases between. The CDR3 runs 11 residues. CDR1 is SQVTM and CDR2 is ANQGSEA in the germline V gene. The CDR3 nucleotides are TGCAGCGTGTCAATAGGGGATACGCAGTATTTT. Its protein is CSVSIGDTQYF.

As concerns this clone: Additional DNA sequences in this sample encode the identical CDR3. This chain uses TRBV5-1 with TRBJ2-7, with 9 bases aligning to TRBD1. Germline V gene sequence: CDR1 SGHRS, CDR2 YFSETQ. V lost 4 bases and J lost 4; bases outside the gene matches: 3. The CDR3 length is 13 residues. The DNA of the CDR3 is TGCGCCAGCAGCATGGACAGGGGATACGAGCAGTACTTC. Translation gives CASSMDRGYEQYF. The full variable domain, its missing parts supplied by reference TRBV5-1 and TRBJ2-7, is KAGVTQTPRYLIKTRGQQVTLSCSPISGHRSVSWYQQTPGQGLQFLFEYFSETQRNKGNFPGRFSGRQFSNSRSEMNVSTLELGDSALYLCASSMDRGYEQYFGPGTRLTVT.

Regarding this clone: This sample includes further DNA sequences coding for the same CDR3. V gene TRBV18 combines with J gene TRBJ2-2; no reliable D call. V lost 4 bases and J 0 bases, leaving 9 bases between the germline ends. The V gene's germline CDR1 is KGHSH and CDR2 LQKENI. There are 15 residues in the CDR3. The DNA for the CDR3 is TGTGCCAGCTCACGCAGAGCCGCGAACACCGGGGAGCTGTTTTTT. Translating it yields CASSRRAANTGELFF.

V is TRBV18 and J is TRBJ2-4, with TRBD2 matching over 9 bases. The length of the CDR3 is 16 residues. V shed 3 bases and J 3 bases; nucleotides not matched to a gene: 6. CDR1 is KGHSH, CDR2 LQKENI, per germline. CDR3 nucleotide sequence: TGTGCCAGCTCACCGGTAGCGGGAGTTGTCAAAAACATTCAGTACTTC. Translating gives CASSPVAGVVKNIQYF.

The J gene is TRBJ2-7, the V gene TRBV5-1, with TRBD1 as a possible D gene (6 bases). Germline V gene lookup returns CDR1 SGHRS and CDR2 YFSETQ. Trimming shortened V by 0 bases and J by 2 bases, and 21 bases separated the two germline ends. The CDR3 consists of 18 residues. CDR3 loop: CASSLGPFSRDTPYEQYF. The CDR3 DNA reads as TGCGCCAGCAGCTTGGGGCCTTTTTCCCGGGACACCCCCTACGAGCAGTACTTC.

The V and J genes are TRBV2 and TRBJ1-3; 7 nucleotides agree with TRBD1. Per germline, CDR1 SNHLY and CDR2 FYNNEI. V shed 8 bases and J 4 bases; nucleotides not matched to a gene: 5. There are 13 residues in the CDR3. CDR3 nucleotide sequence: TGTGCCAGCGCGACAGGGATCGGAAACACCATATATTTT. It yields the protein CASATGIGNTIYF.

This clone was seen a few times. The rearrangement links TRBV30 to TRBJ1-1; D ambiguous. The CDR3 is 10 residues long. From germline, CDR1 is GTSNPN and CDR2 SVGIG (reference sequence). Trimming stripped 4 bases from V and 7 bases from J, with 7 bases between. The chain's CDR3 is CAWNQVEAFF. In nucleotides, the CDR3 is TGTGCCTGGAACCAGGTTGAAGCTTTCTTT.

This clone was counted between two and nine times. The CDR3 here is CASSLLGQADEQFF. The CDR3 DNA reads as TGTGCCAGCAGCCTACTCGGGCAGGCCGATGAGCAGTTCTTC. The chain has TRBV7-2 and TRBJ2-1; D call uncertain. In germline, CDR1 is SGHTA, CDR2 FQGNSA. V was clipped by 5 bases and J by 8 bases, with 16 bases between them. The CDR3 has 14 amino acids.

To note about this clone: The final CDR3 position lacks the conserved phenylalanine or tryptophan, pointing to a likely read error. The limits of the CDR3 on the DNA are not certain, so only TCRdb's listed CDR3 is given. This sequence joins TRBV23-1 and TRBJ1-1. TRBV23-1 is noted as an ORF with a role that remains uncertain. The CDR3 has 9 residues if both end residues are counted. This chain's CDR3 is CASSQERTL.

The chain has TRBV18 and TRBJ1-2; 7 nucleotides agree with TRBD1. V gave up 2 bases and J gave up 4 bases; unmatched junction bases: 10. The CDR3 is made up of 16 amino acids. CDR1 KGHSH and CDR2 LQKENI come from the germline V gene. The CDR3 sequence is CASSPVEGAGVYGYTF. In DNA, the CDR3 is TGTGCCAGCTCACCAGTCGAGGGGGCTGGAGTCTATGGCTACACCTTC.

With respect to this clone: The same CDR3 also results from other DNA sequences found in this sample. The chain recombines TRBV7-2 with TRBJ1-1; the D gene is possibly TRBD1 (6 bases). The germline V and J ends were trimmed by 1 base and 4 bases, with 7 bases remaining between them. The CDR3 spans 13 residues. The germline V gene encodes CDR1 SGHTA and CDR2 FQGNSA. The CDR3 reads CASSLEGGTEAFF. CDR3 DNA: TGTGCCAGCAGCTTAGAAGGGGGCACTGAAGCTTTCTTT.

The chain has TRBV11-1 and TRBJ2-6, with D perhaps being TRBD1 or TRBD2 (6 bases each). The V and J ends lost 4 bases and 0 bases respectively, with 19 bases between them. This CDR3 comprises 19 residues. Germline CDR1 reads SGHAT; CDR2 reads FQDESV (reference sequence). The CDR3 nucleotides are TGTGCCAGCAGCTCCCGTTCCGGGGGCTTAGGCTCTGGGGCCAACGTCCTGACTTTC. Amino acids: CASSSRSGGLGSGANVLTF.